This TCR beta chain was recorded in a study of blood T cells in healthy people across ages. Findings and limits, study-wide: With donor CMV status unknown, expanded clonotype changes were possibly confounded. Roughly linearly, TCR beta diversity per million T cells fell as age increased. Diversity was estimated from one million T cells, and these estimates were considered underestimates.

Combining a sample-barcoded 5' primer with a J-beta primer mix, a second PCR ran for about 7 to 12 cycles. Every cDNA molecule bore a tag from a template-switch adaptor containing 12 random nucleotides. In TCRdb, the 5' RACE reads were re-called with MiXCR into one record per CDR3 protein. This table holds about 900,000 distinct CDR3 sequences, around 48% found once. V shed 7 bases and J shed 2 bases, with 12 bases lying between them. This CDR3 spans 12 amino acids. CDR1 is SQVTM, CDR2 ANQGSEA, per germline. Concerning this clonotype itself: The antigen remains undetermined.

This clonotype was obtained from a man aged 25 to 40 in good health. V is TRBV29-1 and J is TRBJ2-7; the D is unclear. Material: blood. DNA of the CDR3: TGCAGCGCCGCGGACGGTGCCTACGAGCAGTACTTC. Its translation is CSAADGAYEQYF.